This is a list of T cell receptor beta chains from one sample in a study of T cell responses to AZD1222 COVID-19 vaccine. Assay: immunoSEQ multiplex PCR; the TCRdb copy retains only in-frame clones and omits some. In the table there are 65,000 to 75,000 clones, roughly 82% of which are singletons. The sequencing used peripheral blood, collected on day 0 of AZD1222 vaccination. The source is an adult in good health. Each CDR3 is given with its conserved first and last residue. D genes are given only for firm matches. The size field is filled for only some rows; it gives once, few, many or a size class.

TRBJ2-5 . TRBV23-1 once CASSQSRIQETQYF TGCGCCAGCAGTCAATCCAGGATTCAAGAGACCCAGTACTTC
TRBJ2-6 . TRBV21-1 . CASSKAGPSGANVLTF TGTGCCAGCAGCAAAGCAGGGCCCTCTGGGGCCAACGTCCTGACTTTC
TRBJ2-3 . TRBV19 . CASSPSSDSTDTQYF TGTGCCAGTAGTCCGTCTAGCGATAGCACAGATACGCAGTATTTT
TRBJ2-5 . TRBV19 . CASSIAGQETQYF TGTGCCAGTAGTATAGCAGGCCAAGAGACCCAGTACTTC
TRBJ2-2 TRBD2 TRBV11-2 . CASSLDRGGAGELFF TGTGCCAGCAGCTTAGATCGGGGGGGCGCCGGGGAGCTGTTTTTT
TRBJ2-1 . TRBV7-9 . CASSLDAGSHNEQFF TGTGCCAGCAGCTTAGATGCAGGTTCCCACAATGAGCAGTTCTTC
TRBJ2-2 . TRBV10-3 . CAIRVTGNGLDTGELFF TGTGCCATCAGAGTTACAGGGAACGGGTTGGACACCGGGGAGCTGTTTTTT
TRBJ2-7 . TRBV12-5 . CASGLQDYEQYF TGTGCTAGTGGTTTGCAGGACTACGAGCAGTACTTC
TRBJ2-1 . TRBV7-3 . CASSSRTNYNEQFF TGTGCCAGCAGCTCCCGGACTAACTACAATGAGCAGTTCTTC
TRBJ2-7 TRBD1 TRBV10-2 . CASSESGAGGFYEQYF TGCGCCAGCAGTGAGTCGGGGGCAGGGGGTTTCTACGAGCAGTACTTC
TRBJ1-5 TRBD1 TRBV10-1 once CASSESETGGGNSNQPQHF TGCGCCAGCAGTGAGTCCGAGACAGGGGGCGGCAATAGCAATCAGCCCCAGCATTTT
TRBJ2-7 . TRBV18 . CASSPSGQNEQYF TGTGCCAGCTCACCATCCGGACAAAACGAGCAGTACTTC
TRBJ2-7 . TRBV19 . CASSIPAQGPTYEQYF TGTGCCAGTAGTATACCGGCACAGGGCCCGACCTACGAGCAGTACTTC
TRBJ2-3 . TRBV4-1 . CASSPRDLSDTQYF TGCGCCAGCAGCCCCCGGGACTTATCGGATACGCAGTATTTT
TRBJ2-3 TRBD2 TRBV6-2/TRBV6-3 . CASSSGIAGSTDTQYF TGTGCCAGCAGTTCCGGGATAGCGGGGAGCACAGATACGCAGTATTTT
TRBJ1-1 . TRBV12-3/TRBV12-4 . CASSFTVNTEAFF TGTGCCAGCAGTTTTACTGTGAACACTGAAGCTTTCTTT
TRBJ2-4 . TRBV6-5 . CASGYRESNIQYF TGTGCCAGCGGATACAGGGAGTCGAACATTCAGTACTTC
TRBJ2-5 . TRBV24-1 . CATSDNRDAETQYF TGTGCCACCAGTGATAACAGGGACGCGGAGACCCAGTACTTC
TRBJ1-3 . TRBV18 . CASSPTAQTGNTIYF TGTGCCAGCTCACCGACAGCCCAAACTGGAAACACCATATATTTT
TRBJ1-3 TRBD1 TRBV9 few CASSPGTGAGNTIYF TGTGCCAGCAGCCCAGGGACAGGGGCTGGAAACACCATATATTTT
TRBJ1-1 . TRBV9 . CAASEGWNTEAFF TGTGCCGCGTCAGAGGGATGGAACACTGAAGCTTTCTTT
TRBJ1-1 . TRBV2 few CANRVEAEAFF TGTGCCAACAGGGTTGAGGCTGAAGCTTTCTTT
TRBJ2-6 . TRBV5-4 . CASSLNPSGANVLTF TGTGCCAGCAGCTTGAATCCCTCTGGGGCCAACGTCCTGACTTTC
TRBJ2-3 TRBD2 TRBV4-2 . CASSQDWGGRTSTDTQYF TGTGCCAGCAGCCAAGATTGGGGGGGACGGACCTCCACAGATACGCAGTATTTT
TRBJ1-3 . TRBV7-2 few CASSPFVGTGNTIYF TGTGCCAGCAGCCCCTTCGTGGGGACAGGAAACACCATATATTTT
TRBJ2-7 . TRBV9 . CASSSGPASSSYEQYF TGTGCCAGCAGCTCGGGACCAGCCTCGAGCTCCTACGAGCAGTACTTC
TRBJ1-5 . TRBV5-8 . CASSLVVGDPQHF TGTGCCAGCAGCTTGGTAGTCGGGGACCCCCAGCATTTT
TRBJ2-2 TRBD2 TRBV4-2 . CASSHPEGGRNTGELFF TGTGCCAGCAGCCATCCCGAGGGAGGGAGGAACACCGGGGAGCTGTTTTTT
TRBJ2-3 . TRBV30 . CAWSLIGGTDTQYF TGTGCCTGGAGCCTAATAGGGGGCACAGATACGCAGTATTTT
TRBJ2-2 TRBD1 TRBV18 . CASHRDSNTGELFF TGTGCCAGCCACCGGGACAGCAACACCGGGGAGCTGTTTTTT
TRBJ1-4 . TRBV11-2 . CASSLDKYSNEKLFF TGTGCCAGCAGCTTAGATAAATACTCTAATGAAAAACTGTTTTTT
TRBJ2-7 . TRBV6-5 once CASSYLTGRNYEQYF TGTGCCAGCAGTTATCTGACCGGCAGAAACTACGAGCAGTACTTC
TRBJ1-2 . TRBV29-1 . CSVDRAGGYTF TGCAGCGTTGATCGGGCGGGCGGCTACACCTTC
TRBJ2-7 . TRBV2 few CASSERGRVHEQYF TGTGCCAGCAGTGAGAGGGGACGAGTCCACGAGCAGTACTTC
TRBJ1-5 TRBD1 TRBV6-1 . CASSEQGANQPQHF TGTGCCAGCAGTGAACAGGGGGCTAATCAGCCCCAGCATTTT
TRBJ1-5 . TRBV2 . CASSEARGVGPQHF TGTGCCAGCAGTGAAGCCCGGGGGGTAGGGCCCCAGCATTTT
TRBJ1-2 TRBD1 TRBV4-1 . CASSSDRVRYGYTF TGCGCCAGCAGCTCCGACAGGGTGAGGTATGGCTACACCTTC
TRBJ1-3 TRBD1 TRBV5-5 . CASSLGQGASNTIYF TGTGCCAGCAGCCTGGGACAGGGGGCGTCAAACACCATATATTTT
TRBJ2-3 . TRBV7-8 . CASSPWAGAVGTQYF TGTGCCAGCAGCCCATGGGCGGGGGCCGTGGGGACGCAGTATTTT
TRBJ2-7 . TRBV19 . CASSTKLGGLTYEQYF TGTGCCAGTAGTACAAAGCTGGGCGGATTAACCTACGAGCAGTACTTC
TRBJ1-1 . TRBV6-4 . CASSEDTHTEAFF TGTGCCAGCAGTGAGGACACCCACACTGAAGCTTTCTTT
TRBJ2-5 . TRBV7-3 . CASSLGGWYQETQYF TGTGCCAGCAGCTTAGGGGGGTGGTACCAAGAGACCCAGTACTTC
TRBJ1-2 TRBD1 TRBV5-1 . CASSLTTGAYGYTF TGCGCCAGCAGCTTGACAACAGGGGCCTATGGCTACACCTTC
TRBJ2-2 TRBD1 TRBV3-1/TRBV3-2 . CASRQGEAGELFF TGTGCCTCTCGACAGGGGGAGGCCGGGGAGCTGTTTTTT
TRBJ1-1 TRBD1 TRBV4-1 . CASSQRAHTGVNTEAFF TGCGCCAGCAGCCAAAGGGCCCATACAGGGGTGAACACTGAAGCTTTCTTT